The 25 T cell receptor beta chains below were found in one sample sequenced in a study of CD8 T cells in ankylosing spondylitis. Study conclusions and caveats: There was a TCR beta motif, made of several highly homologous variants, that appeared characteristic of ankylosing spondylitis blood.

TCRdb called the 5' RACE reads again in MiXCR, with one record for every CDR3 protein. The sample carries fewer than 450,000 distinct CDR3 sequences, roughly a sixth recorded once. Their cognate antigens are unknown. Sequencing was done on a sample of blood, either unsorted or a sorted T cell fraction (not recorded which). These receptors were collected from a male donor with ankylosing spondylitis.

In its sample, this clonotype was seen a few times. The chain links TRBV29-1 to TRBJ1-2; D may be TRBD1 (5 bases). V was clipped by 1 base and J by 7 bases, with 16 bases between them. The CDR3 is 14 residues long. Germline V gives CDR1 SQVTM, CDR2 ANQGSEA. The CDR3 DNA is TGCAGCGTTGAAGGTGCAGGGTCCAGAGGTGGCTACACCTTC. Translated: CSVEGAGSRGGYTF.

This clonotype showed up just a few times. This chain joins TRBV2 and TRBJ1-2; D might be TRBD1 (5 bases). This CDR3 is built from 13 residues. The V end lost 4 bases, the J end lost 8 bases, and 14 bases lay between the germline ends. Germline V gene data show CDR1 as SNHLY and CDR2 as FYNNEI. The CDR3 DNA reads as TGTGCCAGCAGTGGGGGTGGCAGGGACGGCTACACCTTC. This sequence encodes CASSGGGRDGYTF.

This clonotype was observed a handful of times. CDR3 coding DNA: TGTGCCAGCAGCTTGGAATATTCTCTCGATGAGCAGTTCTTC. Its translation: CASSLEYSLDEQFF. V and J are TRBV5-4 and TRBJ2-1, with no clear D. V was pared by 0 bases and J by 8 bases, with 12 bases between. Looked up from germline, CDR1 is SGHNT and CDR2 is YYREEE (reference sequence). There are 14 residues in the CDR3.

This clonotype has more than one count but fewer than ten. The rearrangement links TRBV5-5 to TRBJ2-1, with TRBD2 matching 13 bases. Germline CDR1 and CDR2: SGHKS and YYEKEE (reference sequence). The junction had 10 bases not matched to a gene; V was cut back by 3 bases and J by 7 bases. The CDR3 runs to 17 residues. DNA for the CDR3: TGTGCCAGCAGCTCCGATGTCCGGACTAGCGGGAGAAATGAGCAGTTCTTC. Encoded protein: CASSSDVRTSGRNEQFF.

V and J are TRBV15 and TRBJ2-7; D is possibly TRBD2 (5 bases). The CDR3 extends over 15 amino acids. Germline V CDR1 and CDR2: LNHNV, YYDKDF (reference sequence). V dropped 0 bases and J dropped 4 bases, with 13 bases sitting between them. For the CDR3, the DNA is TGTGCCACCAGCAGAGATAGGGAGTTCGGGTACGAGCAGTACTTC. Amino acids: CATSRDREFGYEQYF.

The DNA for the CDR3 is TGTGCCAGCACCTTTGGGGGACAGGGGATCTACGAGCAGTACTTC. Its translation is CASTFGGQGIYEQYF. This chain connects TRBV27 to TRBJ2-7, with 10 bases identical to TRBD1. J lost 3 bases, V lost 7 bases, and 9 bases had no gene match. The CDR3 totals 15 residues. Germline CDR1 reads MNHEY; CDR2 reads SMNVEV (reference sequence).

The chain uses TRBV2 and TRBJ2-7, with 10 bases aligning to TRBD1. J gave up 3 bases and V 4 bases, and 6 bases lay outside the gene matches. The CDR3 is 15 amino acids. Per germline, CDR1 SNHLY and CDR2 FYNNEI. The CDR3 DNA follows: TGTGCCAGCAGTGGGGGGGACAGGGGATTCTACGAGCAGTACTTC. It is translated as CASSGGDRGFYEQYF.

The chain recombines TRBV3-1 with TRBJ1-6, with D tentatively TRBD1 (6 bases). The CDR3 runs to 14 residues. Germline CDR1 reads LGHDT; CDR2 reads YNNKEL (reference sequence). Trimming left V 1 base short and J 7 bases short, with 8 bases between. The CDR3 DNA sequence: TGTGCCAGCAGCCAAGGGACAGTAAATTCACCCCTCCACTTT. Protein sequence: CASSQGTVNSPLHF.

The chain uses TRBV3-1 and TRBJ2-2; D not certain. The CDR3 runs 14 residues. V was shortened by 4 bases and J by 4 bases, with 10 bases between the two germline ends. Germline values: CDR1 LGHDT, CDR2 YNNKEL (reference sequence). CDR3 in amino acids: CASSPDLRTGELFF. CDR3 nucleotides: TGTGCCAGCAGCCCGGACCTACGCACCGGGGAGCTGTTTTTT.

V usage is TRBV7-8 and J usage is TRBJ2-5; 11 bases fit TRBD2. V gave up 7 bases and J gave up 5 bases; unmatched junction bases: 9. There are 15 residues in the CDR3. Germline V CDR1 and CDR2: SGHVS, FQNEAQ. This CDR3 reads CASTNERTSGETQYF. The CDR3 nucleotides read TGTGCCAGCACCAATGAACGGACTAGCGGGGAGACCCAGTACTTC. Complete variable domain (other parts from reference TRBV7-8 and TRBJ2-5): GAGVSQSPRYKVAKRGQDVALRCDPISGHVSLFWYQQALGQGPEFLTYFQNEAQLDKSGLPSDRFFAERPEGSVSTLKIQRTQQEDSAVYLCASTNERTSGETQYFGPGTRLLVL.

This clonotype appeared many times. The chain employs TRBV12-3 or TRBV12-4 and TRBJ1-3, with D possibly being TRBD1 (5 bases). This CDR3 is 16 amino acids long. The V gene lost 6 bases and the J gene lost 3 bases, with 18 bases spanning the gap. CDR3 in DNA: TGTGCCAGCAGCCAAAGGGCCGGGGCTTATGGAAACACCATATATTTT. Amino acids: CASSQRAGAYGNTIYF.

This clonotype was recorded at least ten times. The V and J genes are TRBV29-1 and TRBJ1-1; tentative D call: TRBD1 (5 bases). The CDR3 consists of 12 residues. CDR1 and CDR2 (germline): SQVTM, ANQGSEA. Between the trimmed V and J ends, which lost 6 bases and 1 base, there was a span of 9 bases. The CDR3 sequence is CSVGVRNTEAFF. In nucleotides, the CDR3 is TGCAGCGTGGGGGTGCGGAACACTGAAGCTTTCTTT. The full variable domain, rest sourced from reference TRBV29-1 and TRBJ1-1, is SAVISQKPSRDICQRGTSLTIQCQVDSQVTMMFWYRQQPGQSLTLIATANQGSEATYESGFVIDKFPISRPNLTFSTLTVSNMSPEDSSIYLCSVGVRNTEAFFGQGTRLTVV.

This clonotype was counted many times. The chain carries TRBV20-1 and TRBJ2-3, with D possibly TRBD2 on 6 matching bases. Deletions cut 1 base from V and 8 bases from J, with 16 bases between. The CDR3 consists of 14 residues. Looked up from germline, CDR1 is DFQATT and CDR2 is SNEGSKA (reference sequence). In nucleotides, the CDR3 is TGCAGTGCTAGAGGAATCGGACTATTTTCTACGCAGTATTTT. Its translation is CSARGIGLFSTQYF.

The sample holds a few counts of this clonotype. This chain uses TRBV4-2 with TRBJ2-2, with 11 bases identical to TRBD2. Per germline, CDR1 LGHNA and CDR2 YNFKEQ. The CDR3 has 17 residues. Germline trimming cut 4 bases from V and 7 bases from J; bases unmatched to any gene: 11. The CDR3 DNA reads TGTGCCAGCAGCCCGTACTCGACTAGCGGGGTTAGCGGGGAGCTGTTTTTT. Translation: CASSPYSTSGVSGELFF.

The chain combines TRBV19 with TRBJ1-1; 8 bases are a match to TRBD1. The germline V gene has CDR1 LNHDA and CDR2 SQIVND (reference sequence). Trimming removed 6 bases from V and 4 bases from J; junction bases left unmatched: 7. CDR3 length: 14 residues. CDR3 residues: CASRTQGGGTEAFF. CDR3 nucleotide sequence: TGTGCCAGTAGGACACAGGGGGGTGGCACTGAAGCTTTCTTT.

The table lists this clonotype with many counts. The chain recombines TRBV11-2 with TRBJ2-3; D is uncertain. The CDR3 runs 13 residues. Between the trimmed V and J ends, which lost 0 bases and 14 bases, there was a span of 15 bases. Germline lookup yields CDR1 SGHAT and CDR2 FQNNGV. CDR3 coding DNA: TGTGCCAGCAGCTTAGATCGAACCTTCCCGCTGTATTTT. Translating it yields CASSLDRTFPLYF.

In this sample, this clonotype turned up a few times. This chain joins TRBV24-1 and TRBJ2-1, with 9 bases fitting TRBD2. V shed 4 bases and J 0 bases; nucleotides not matched to a gene: 3. The CDR3 extends over 16 amino acids. The germline CDR1 and CDR2 sequences are KGHDR and SFDVKD. The CDR3 here is CATSELAGSSYNEQFF. The CDR3 bases are TGTGCCACCAGTGAACTAGCGGGTAGCTCCTACAATGAGCAGTTCTTC.

This clonotype came up a few times. The chain couples TRBV4-3 to TRBJ2-3; a weak D match, TRBD2 (6 bases). The CDR3 covers 20 residues. Germline CDR1 LGHNA, CDR2 YSLEER. V was clipped by 2 bases and J by 3 bases, with 27 bases between them. The CDR3 coding sequence is TGCGCCAGCAGCCAACAAACCTCCGGGGACGGGAGATTCCCTACAGATACGCAGTATTTT. Translated, it gives CASSQQTSGDGRFPTDTQYF.

This clonotype has a count of ten or more. The J gene is TRBJ1-5, the V gene TRBV28, with TRBD1 matching over 9 bases. The germline V gene encodes CDR1 MDHEN and CDR2 SYDVKM. V dropped 2 bases and J dropped 0; count of bases not matched to a gene: 8. The CDR3 covers 18 residues. The CDR3 loop is CASSLGAGTGYSNQPQHF. The CDR3 DNA follows: TGTGCCAGCAGTTTAGGAGCTGGGACAGGGTATAGCAATCAGCCCCAGCATTTT.

This chain uses TRBV7-9 with TRBJ1-6, with D possibly TRBD1 on 6 matching bases. V gave up 5 bases and J gave up 13 bases, with 18 bases separating them. This CDR3 has 14 residues. Germline values: CDR1 SEHNR, CDR2 FQNEAQ (reference sequence). In DNA form, the CDR3 reads TGTGCCAGCAGCGTCTCGGACAGCCGAGATCCCCTCCACTTT. Translating it yields CASSVSDSRDPLHF.

This clonotype has ten or more counts. The chain links TRBV12-3 or TRBV12-4 to TRBJ2-7; D might be TRBD2 (6 bases). The length of the CDR3 is 13 residues. Trimming removed 6 bases from V and 5 bases from J, with 14 bases in between. The CDR3 loop is CASRRDSRNEQYF. The CDR3 region has the DNA TGTGCCAGCAGAAGGGACTCGAGGAACGAGCAGTACTTC.

About this clonotype itself: An end of the junction differs from the germline gene, which may be a read error. CDR3 DNA: TGCAGTACTAGTCGGGGTTTGGGTGAAGCTTTCTTT. Its translation is CSTSRGLGEAFF. This sequence joins TRBV20-1 and TRBJ1-1, with D unresolved. This CDR3 region has 12 residues. CDR1 is DFQATT, CDR2 SNEGSKA, per germline (reference sequence).

Ten or more counts support this clonotype. The gene calls are TRBV18 and TRBJ2-1; D tentatively fits TRBD1 or TRBD2 (5 bases each). V was trimmed by 3 bases and J by 5 bases, leaving 11 bases between them. Germline V gives CDR1 KGHSH, CDR2 LQKENI. This CDR3 is 14 amino acids long. DNA of the CDR3: TGTGCCAGCTCACCCCGGGACCGCGACAATGAGCAGTTCTTC. The encoded protein is CASSPRDRDNEQFF.

In regard to this clonotype: No DNA is shown, since the ends of the CDR3 on it are uncertain; the CDR3 is the one TCRdb lists. The chain links TRBV6-5 to TRBJ1-1. Germline CDR1 reads MNHEY; CDR2 reads SVGAGI. The CDR3 length is 15 residues, termini included. CDR3 loop: CASSTSDGTNTEAFF.

The CDR3 bases are TGCGCCAGCAGCCAGGGGACAGAGGCTAACTATGGCTACACCTTC. Translated: CASSQGTEANYGYTF. This chain connects TRBV4-1 to TRBJ1-2, with 7 bases matching TRBD1. J gave up 0 bases and V 3 bases, and 4 bases lay outside the gene matches. Germline values: CDR1 MGHRA, CDR2 YSYEKL. The CDR3 is 15 residues long.